This is a list of T cell receptor beta chains from one sample in a study of OX40 agonist ivuxolimab in advanced cancers. Clones were sequenced by immunoSEQ multiplex PCR, and TCRdb holds only the in-frame ones, with some missing. The sample contains 75,000 to 95,000 clones, around 89% of which appear only once. The sequenced sample was CD4+ or CD8+ T cells sorted from blood, obtained in a trial of the OX40 agonist ivuxolimab. The receptors shown here come from an adult with an advanced solid tumor such as melanoma, head and neck, liver or kidney cancer. Each CDR3 is given with its conserved first and last residue. Each record gives: J gene, V gene, clone size, D gene, CDR3 length, CDR3 protein, CDR3 DNA. The D gene is left open where the match is weak. Some rows have no size entry. The others give once, few or many, or a class for an expanded clone.

TRBJ2-3 TRBV18 . TRBD1 15 CASSRRTGGEDTQYF TGTGCCAGCTCCCGGAGGACAGGGGGGGAAGATACGCAGTATTTT
TRBJ2-1 TRBV7-9 once . 15 CASSFSGRAYNEQFF TGTGCCAGCAGCTTTTCGGGTCGTGCGTACAATGAGCAGTTCTTC
TRBJ1-2 TRBV5-6 . . 15 CASSLAQGPLYGYTF TGTGCCAGCAGCTTGGCACAGGGCCCCCTCTATGGCTACACCTTC
TRBJ2-7 TRBV28 . . 13 CASSYGSSYEQYF TGTGCCAGCAGTTACGGTTCCTCCTACGAGCAGTACTTC
TRBJ1-4 TRBV4-1 . TRBD1 15 CASSQGDRFNEKLFF TGCGCCAGCAGCCAAGGGGACAGGTTTAATGAAAAACTGTTTTTT
TRBJ1-2 TRBV5-1 . . 15 CASSPFGGRYYGYTF TGCGCCAGCAGCCCGTTTGGGGGCAGGTACTATGGCTACACCTTC
TRBJ2-1 TRBV5-6 . . 15 CASSFGASSYNEQFF TGTGCCAGCAGCTTTGGAGCGAGCTCCTACAATGAGCAGTTCTTC
TRBJ2-1 TRBV18 . . 14 CASSLSSSYNEQFF TGTGCCAGCTCACTATCCAGCTCCTACAATGAGCAGTTCTTC
TRBJ1-4 TRBV5-1 . . 14 CASSPTGSNEKLFF TGCGCCAGCAGCCCAACAGGGTCTAATGAAAAACTGTTTTTT
TRBJ2-7 TRBV7-6 . TRBD1 17 CASSPRPGQGAQGEQYF TGTGCCAGCAGCCCAAGACCGGGACAGGGGGCGCAGGGCGAGCAGTACTTC
TRBJ2-5 TRBV9 . . 14 CASSVGSGPETQYF TGTGCCAGCAGCGTAGGTTCGGGTCCGGAGACCCAGTACTTC
TRBJ2-2 TRBV28 . . 15 CASSLGTANTGELFF TGTGCCAGCAGTTTAGGCACAGCGAACACCGGGGAGCTGTTTTTT
TRBJ2-7 TRBV18 . TRBD1 15 CASSPPAGGFYEQYF TGTGCCAGCTCACCACCGGCAGGGGGATTCTACGAGCAGTACTTC
TRBJ2-5 TRBV6-1 once . 15 CASTEGRSGQETQYF TGTGCCAGCACCGAAGGTAGGAGCGGCCAAGAGACCCAGTACTTC
TRBJ2-1 TRBV5-8 . TRBD1 16 CASSKGQGGNYNEQFF TGTGCCAGCAGTAAGGGACAGGGGGGAAACTACAATGAGCAGTTCTTC
TRBJ2-1 TRBV4-2 . . 16 CASSQVSIPSYNEQFF TGTGCCAGCAGCCAAGTTTCCATCCCTTCCTACAATGAGCAGTTCTTC
TRBJ1-4 TRBV19 . TRBD1 15 CASSPTTGGPEKLFF TGTGCCAGTAGTCCCACTACAGGGGGCCCTGAAAAACTGTTTTTT
TRBJ1-1 TRBV6-6 . TRBD1 13 CASTQGGYTEAFF TGTGCCAGCACACAGGGGGGGTACACTGAAGCTTTCTTT
TRBJ1-3 TRBV7-9 . . 15 CASSLVGSPGNTIYF TGTGCCAGCAGCTTAGTAGGGTCCCCTGGAAACACCATATATTTT
TRBJ1-4 TRBV18 . . 16 CASSPRGNRTYEKLFF TGTGCCAGCTCACCAAGAGGTAACAGAACCTATGAAAAACTGTTTTTT
TRBJ2-7 TRBV5-1 . TRBD2 14 CASSLTAGSYEQYF TGCGCCAGCAGCTTGACAGCGGGGTCCTACGAGCAGTACTTC
TRBJ2-3 TRBV2 . . 12 CASSVTTDTQYF TGTGCCAGCAGCGTGACCACAGATACGCAGTATTTT
TRBJ2-7 TRBV28 . TRBD2 16 CASSLSPWRGAYEQYF TGTGCCAGCAGTTTATCCCCATGGCGGGGGGCATACGAGCAGTACTTC
TRBJ2-1 TRBV5-1 . TRBD1 16 CASSLAGQGGAIEQFF TGCGCCAGCAGCTTGGCGGGACAGGGAGGGGCAATTGAGCAGTTCTTC
TRBJ1-6 TRBV6-1 . . 11 CASSPWGPLHF TGTGCCAGCAGTCCGTGGGGACCCCTCCACTTT
TRBJ2-1 TRBV6-1 . TRBD2 16 CASSDRGLVAYNEQFF TGTGCCAGCAGTGATCGGGGACTAGTCGCCTACAATGAGCAGTTCTTC
TRBJ1-2 TRBV19 once TRBD1 15 CASSPYGQGNYGYTF TGTGCCAGTAGTCCCTATGGACAGGGTAACTATGGCTACACCTTC
TRBJ1-1 TRBV13 . . 14 CASILSGIGTEAFF TGTGCCAGCATCCTCTCGGGTATAGGCACTGAAGCTTTCTTT
TRBJ2-2 TRBV11-1 . . 15 CASSLRNIRAGELFF TGTGCCAGCAGCTTACGGAATATAAGGGCCGGGGAGCTGTTTTTT
TRBJ2-7 TRBV27 . . 17 CASSPRVYGRSSHEQYF TGTGCCAGCTCCCCCCGTGTGTACGGGAGATCTAGTCACGAGCAGTACTTC
TRBJ2-1 TRBV7-2 . . 14 CASSPRAGPNEQFF TGTGCCAGCAGTCCCCGGGCAGGACCTAATGAGCAGTTCTTC
TRBJ2-5 TRBV5-1 once . 13 CASSLGQQETQYF TGCGCCAGCAGCTTGGGGCAGCAAGAGACCCAGTACTTC
TRBJ2-7 TRBV10-3 . TRBD2 15 CAISGTSGSSYEQYF TGTGCCATCTCGGGGACTAGCGGGTCCTCCTACGAGCAGTACTTC
TRBJ2-1 TRBV4-1 . . 14 CASSQGLGVDEQFF TGCGCCAGCAGCCAAGGACTAGGTGTGGATGAGCAGTTCTTC
TRBJ1-4 TRBV27 . . 15 CASSLKGHVGEKLFF TGTGCCAGCAGTTTAAAAGGGCACGTGGGTGAAAAACTGTTTTTT
TRBJ2-5 TRBV7-2 . TRBD2 15 CASSRQRGRAETQYF TGTGCCAGCAGCCGACAACGAGGGAGGGCAGAGACCCAGTACTTC
TRBJ2-7 TRBV5-1 . TRBD2 15 CASSLVLGREGEQYF TGCGCCAGCAGCTTGGTTCTCGGCAGGGAGGGCGAGCAGTACTTC
TRBJ1-2 TRBV4-2 . . 15 CASSQSGAPNYGYTF TGTGCCAGCAGCCAATCAGGGGCCCCGAACTATGGCTACACCTTC
TRBJ2-4 TRBV7-8 . TRBD2 16 CASSFAGGAAKNIQYF TGTGCCAGCAGCTTCGCCGGGGGGGCGGCCAAAAACATTCAGTACTTC
TRBJ1-5 TRBV4-1 . TRBD1 15 CASSWDSLGNQPQHF TGCGCCAGCAGCTGGGACAGCCTAGGGAATCAGCCCCAGCATTTT
TRBJ2-1 TRBV19 . . 16 CASSTMGEGSYNEQFF TGTGCCAGTAGTACAATGGGAGAAGGGTCCTACAATGAGCAGTTCTTC
TRBJ2-5 TRBV28 . TRBD2 12 CASSLTSARTYF TGTGCCAGCAGTTTAACTAGCGCCCGAACGTACTTC
TRBJ2-7 TRBV6-6 . TRBD2 13 CASKAGESYEQYF TGTGCCAGCAAAGCGGGAGAATCCTACGAGCAGTACTTC
TRBJ1-3 TRBV5-4 . . 13 CASSYRGGNTIYF TGTGCCAGCAGCTATCGGGGGGGAAACACCATATATTTT
TRBJ2-7 TRBV5-1 once . 11 CASSLEGEQYF TGCGCCAGCAGCCTGGAAGGGGAGCAGTACTTC
TRBJ1-1 TRBV19 once TRBD1 12 CASSTGGAEAFF TGTGCCAGTAGTACAGGGGGCGCCGAAGCTTTCTTT
TRBJ2-7 TRBV5-6 . . 15 CASSLAGTESYEQYF TGTGCCAGCAGCTTGGCCGGGACGGAGTCCTACGAGCAGTACTTC
TRBJ2-1 TRBV2 . . 14 CASSVSLSYNEQFF TGTGCCAGCAGTGTTAGCCTCTCCTACAATGAGCAGTTCTTC
TRBJ2-2 TRBV5-1 . . 17 CASSMSFGPTNTGELFF TGCGCCAGCAGCATGTCCTTCGGGCCGACTAACACCGGGGAGCTGTTTTTT
TRBJ2-1 TRBV20-1 . . 11 CSAPGEYEQFF TGCAGTGCTCCTGGGGAATATGAGCAGTTCTTC
TRBJ2-2 TRBV11-3 once TRBD2 16 CASSLGAGGQTGELFF TGTGCCAGCAGCTTGGGGGCGGGAGGGCAGACCGGGGAGCTGTTTTTT
TRBJ2-5 TRBV7-8 . TRBD2 15 CASSLGLAGQETQYF TGTGCCAGCAGCTTGGGACTAGCGGGGCAAGAGACCCAGTACTTC
TRBJ2-7 TRBV20-1 . . 10 CSALNYEQYF TGCAGTGCGCTTAACTACGAGCAGTACTTC
TRBJ1-1 TRBV21-1 . . 15 CASSKERAMNTEAFF TGTGCCAGCAGCAAAGAGAGGGCAATGAACACTGAAGCTTTCTTT